The rows below give T cell receptor beta chains drawn from one sample of a study of blood T cell repertoires in COVID-19. Generated by immunoSEQ multiplex PCR, the TCRdb table keeps only in-frame clones and is missing some. The sample records 88,000 or so clones, roughly 80% being singletons. Sequencing was done on a sample of peripheral blood. Receptors originate from a human donor in a cohort sampled during active COVID-19. Both conserved end residues are part of each CDR3. D genes are given only for firm matches. Expanded clones get a size class; other rows say once, few or many, or leave the size out.

clone_size d_call j_call v_call cdr3_nt cdr3_aa
- TRBD1 TRBJ2-3 TRBV30 TGTGCCTGGAGTGTCGGGACAGGCGCAGATACGCAGTATTTT CAWSVGTGADTQYF
- - TRBJ1-5 TRBV19 TGTGCCAGTAGTACTTTGGGCTTAGGTCAGCCCCAGCATTTT CASSTLGLGQPQHF
- TRBD1 TRBJ2-3 TRBV9 TGTGCCAGCAGCTTGACACAGGGGCACACAGATACGCAGTATTTT CASSLTQGHTDTQYF
- TRBD1 TRBJ1-1 TRBV5-1 TGCGCCAGCAGCTTGCAGGGGGCGAGGGACACTGAAGCTTTCTTT CASSLQGARDTEAFF
- TRBD1 TRBJ2-5 TRBV7-9 TGTGCCAGCAGCTTCTTTGTCGGGACAGAAGAGACCCAGTACTTC CASSFFVGTEETQYF
- - TRBJ2-1 TRBV28 TGTGCCAGCTTAGACAGCCCGACCTCCTACAATGAGCAGTTCTTC CASLDSPTSYNEQFF
- TRBD2 TRBJ2-3 TRBV9 TGTGCCAGCAGCGTAGGCCTTAGCGGGGTTAGCACAGATACGCAGTATTTT CASSVGLSGVSTDTQYF
- - TRBJ2-5 TRBV19 TGTGCCAGTAGTATAGGAAGGGGAATAAGGGAGACCCAGTACTTC CASSIGRGIRETQYF
once TRBD1 TRBJ1-1 TRBV18 TGTGCCAGCTCACCACAGGGGGCGGCTTTCTTT CASSPQGAAFF
- - TRBJ1-1 TRBV5-4 TGTGCCAGCAGCTCTCGGGGGTTGGGAAACACTGAAGCTTTCTTT CASSSRGLGNTEAFF